This passage covers 22 T cell receptor beta chains from one sample sequenced in a study of shared T cell receptors in the human thymus. Clones were sequenced by immunoSEQ multiplex PCR, and TCRdb holds only the in-frame ones, with some missing. The profile shows approximately 760,000 clones, 75% to 90% of them singletons. These data were likewise used in another study, on human thymus T cells.

The sample taken for sequencing was thymocytes. The receptors were gathered from a girl under two years old with a congenital heart defect.

The gene calls are TRBV19 and TRBJ1-2; D is unclear. Germline lookup yields CDR1 LNHDA and CDR2 SQIVND (reference sequence). There are 14 residues in the CDR3. V lost 4 bases to trimming and J lost 0 bases, with 9 bases between them. As DNA, the CDR3 is TGTGCCAGTAGTACCAGCCTAGCTAACTATGGCTACACCTTC. This translates into CASSTSLANYGYTF.

This chain uses TRBV28 with TRBJ2-7; 9 bases are a match to TRBD1. The CDR3 is 17 residues long. CDR1 MDHEN and CDR2 SYDVKM come from the germline V gene. The junction had 19 bases not matched to a gene; V was cut back by 8 bases and J by 5 bases. The CDR3 DNA is TGTGCCAGCGTACCGACAGGGGGGGTCCCCAATTGCGACGAGCAGTACTTC. As protein: CASVPTGGVPNCDEQYF.

This chain connects TRBV4-1 to TRBJ1-2; D uncertain. CDR3 length equals 11 residues. Germline-derived CDR1 and CDR2 are MGHRA and YSYEKL. V was trimmed by 8 bases and J by 3 bases, leaving 7 bases between them. The CDR3 region has the DNA TGCGCCAGCCCCGGGGACTATGGCTACACCTTC. It specifies CASPGDYGYTF.

The gene calls are TRBV30 and TRBJ2-7; D is undetermined. V shed 2 bases and J shed 1 base, with 9 bases lying between them. The CDR3 runs to 13 residues. Germline-derived CDR1 and CDR2 are GTSNPN and SVGIG (reference sequence). Written as DNA, the CDR3 is TGTGCCTGGAGTCCCCAAATTTCCTACGAGCAGTACTTC. Translation gives CAWSPQISYEQYF.

V usage is TRBV4-3 and J usage is TRBJ1-6; 7 bases are shared with TRBD1. V lost 6 bases to trimming and J lost 6 bases; unmatched junction nucleotides: 5. This CDR3 has 14 amino acids. Germline V gene sequence: CDR1 LGHNA, CDR2 YSLEER. The CDR3 bases are TGCGCCAGCAGGAACAGGGGAGGTAATTCACCCCTCCACTTT. The encoded protein is CASRNRGGNSPLHF.

This clone was counted once. CDR3 loop: CATSRKGESSYNEQFF. CDR3 bases: TGTGCCACCAGCAGAAAGGGAGAGTCCTCCTACAATGAGCAGTTCTTC. The J gene is TRBJ2-1, the V gene TRBV15; TRBD2 is a possible D gene (5 bases). The CDR3 extends over 16 amino acids. Trimming stripped 2 bases from V and 0 bases from J, with 11 bases between. CDR1 is LNHNV, CDR2 YYDKDF, per germline (reference sequence).

The J gene is TRBJ1-2, the V gene TRBV5-8; 7 bases align to TRBD1. The CDR3 covers 19 residues. The germline V gene has CDR1 SGHTS and CDR2 YDEGEE. With V trimmed by 1 base and J by 4 bases, 19 bases remained unmatched. CDR3 coding DNA: TGTGCCAGCAGCTTGCCGTATGTGGGCAGGGGGAGAATCCCCTATGGCTACACCTTC. Translating it yields CASSLPYVGRGRIPYGYTF.

The V call is TRBV15, the J call TRBJ2-5; TRBD2 matches 7 bases. The CDR3 runs to 12 residues. Germline V gives CDR1 LNHNV, CDR2 YYDKDF (reference sequence). V shed 8 bases and J 2 bases; nucleotides not matched to a gene: 2. CDR3 DNA: TGTGCCACCCAAGCGGGGCAAGAGACCCAGTACTTC. Translating it yields CATQAGQETQYF.

V is TRBV11-2 and J is TRBJ2-2, with unresolved D. The CDR3 consists of 19 residues. V was pared by 0 bases and J by 3 bases, with 20 bases between. Germline V gene data show CDR1 as SGHAT and CDR2 as FQNNGV. CDR3 sequence: CASSLEPPRACVDTGELFF. CDR3 DNA: TGTGCCAGCAGCTTAGAACCACCCAGAGCGTGTGTGGACACCGGGGAGCTGTTTTTT. The whole variable domain, remainder taken from reference TRBV11-2 and TRBJ2-2, is EAGVAQSPRYKIIEKRQSVAFWCNPISGHATLYWYQQILGQGPKLLIQFQNNGVVDDSQLPKDRFSAERLKGVDSTLKIQPAKLEDSAVYLCASSLEPPRACVDTGELFFGEGSRLTVL.

This clone was observed a handful of times. V usage is TRBV5-4 and J usage is TRBJ2-7; a weak D match, TRBD1 (5 bases). The germline gives CDR1 SGHNT, CDR2 YYREEE (reference sequence). V lost 3 bases, J lost 3 bases, and 10 bases lay in between. The CDR3 has 13 residues. The CDR3 nucleotides are TGTGCCAGCAGCTCCCAGGGTGGCTACGAGCAGTACTTC. Protein sequence: CASSSQGGYEQYF.

The rearrangement joins TRBV7-8 to TRBJ2-7; no clear D. V lost 2 bases and J lost 3, with 17 bases in between. The CDR3 is 16 amino acids. Germline V lookup: CDR1 SGHVS, CDR2 FQNEAQ. CDR3 protein: CASSLSPSTRFYEQYF. The CDR3 DNA follows: TGTGCCAGCAGCTTATCCCCGTCGACAAGATTCTACGAGCAGTACTTC.

This clone appeared once. The chain carries TRBV5-1 and TRBJ2-1, with TRBD2 matching over 10 bases. Germline lookup yields CDR1 SGHRS and CDR2 YFSETQ. Germline trimming cut 0 bases from V and 0 bases from J; bases unmatched to any gene: 12. CDR3 size: 20 residues. CDR3 in DNA: TGCGCCAGCAGCTTGGCGTCTGGGTCTAGCGGGGGCCGCTCCTACAATGAGCAGTTCTTC. It is translated as CASSLASGSSGGRSYNEQFF.

This clone is a singleton in its sample. The chain combines TRBV5-1 with TRBJ1-6, with D unresolved. V was shortened by 0 bases and J by 7 bases, with 8 bases between the two germline ends. This CDR3 has 14 residues. Germline CDR1 and CDR2: SGHRS and YFSETQ. This CDR3 is CASSLVSGNSPLHF. The CDR3 DNA reads TGCGCCAGCAGCTTGGTATCGGGGAATTCACCCCTCCACTTT. Based on the CDR3 plus reference TRBV5-1 and TRBJ1-6, the full variable domain is KAGVTQTPRYLIKTRGQQVTLSCSPISGHRSVSWYQQTPGQGLQFLFEYFSETQRNKGNFPGRFSGRQFSNSRSEMNVSTLELGDSALYLCASSLVSGNSPLHFGNGTRLTVT.

The sample holds one count of this clone. Relative to the germline gene, one junction end is altered; a read error may explain this. The chain is built from TRBV19 and TRBJ1-6; unclear D gene. The CDR3 consists of 12 residues. In germline, CDR1 is LNHDA, CDR2 SQIVND (reference sequence). This CDR3 reads CASRPGDSPLHF. In DNA, the CDR3 is TGTGCCAGTAGGCCCGGGGATTCCCCCCTCCACTTT.

The chain recombines TRBV9 with TRBJ1-5; possible D gene TRBD1, 6 bases. This CDR3 region has 18 residues. Per germline, CDR1 SGDLS and CDR2 YYNGEE. Between the trimmed V and J ends, which lost 0 bases and 0 bases, there was a span of 16 bases. The CDR3 loop is CASSVGAGEGYSNQPQHF. The DNA of the CDR3 is TGTGCCAGCAGCGTAGGAGCAGGGGAAGGCTATAGCAATCAGCCCCAGCATTTT.

The CDR3 here is CASSLRSNNQPQHF. The CDR3 nucleotides are TGTGCCAGCAGTTTACGCAGTAATAATCAGCCCCAGCATTTT. This chain joins TRBV28 and TRBJ1-5; D remains unclear. Germline assignment: CDR1 MDHEN and CDR2 SYDVKM. The CDR3 sequence is 14 residues long. V was cut by 2 bases and J by 4 bases, with 9 bases left in between. The full variable domain, with the rest looked up from reference TRBV28 and TRBJ1-5, is DVKVTQSSRYLVKRTGEKVFLECVQDMDHENMFWYRQDPGLGLRLIYFSYDVKMKEKGDIPEGYSVSREKKERFSLILESASTNQTSMYLCASSLRSNNQPQHFGDGTRLSIL.

The chain links TRBV5-1 to TRBJ2-2; 10 bases are a match to TRBD2. Germline CDR1 is SGHRS and CDR2 is YFSETQ. Trimming removed 4 bases from V and 5 bases from J; junction bases left unmatched: 8. The CDR3 runs to 16 residues. The DNA of the CDR3 is TGCGCCAGCAGCATATCTAGCGGGGGTGTTACCGGGGAGCTGTTTTTT. Its translation: CASSISSGGVTGELFF.

The V call is TRBV6-1, the J call TRBJ1-2; 8 positions match TRBD1. V was clipped by 5 bases and J by 3 bases; unmatched bases: 8. The CDR3 runs to 15 residues. Germline V gene data show CDR1 as MNHNS and CDR2 as SASEGT. CDR3 residues: CASSSKDREDYGYTF. The CDR3 coding sequence is TGTGCCAGCAGTTCTAAGGACAGGGAAGACTATGGCTACACCTTC.

This sequence joins TRBV5-6 and TRBJ2-2; 10 bases line up with TRBD1. CDR3 size: 16 residues. Losses at the gene ends were 5 bases for V and 6 bases for J; bases not matched to a gene: 10. Per germline, CDR1 SGHDT and CDR2 YYEEEE. CDR3 loop: CASRGGTGVSAGELFF. CDR3 nucleotide sequence: TGTGCCAGCAGAGGTGGGACAGGGGTTTCGGCCGGGGAGCTGTTTTTT.

This sequence joins TRBV5-1 and TRBJ2-7; 10 nucleotides align to TRBD1. Germline V gene sequence: CDR1 SGHRS, CDR2 YFSETQ. The junction had 12 bases not matched to a gene; V was cut back by 3 bases and J by 6 bases. This CDR3 is built from 16 residues. CDR3 bases: TGCGCCAGCAGCTCCATAATTCGACAGGGGGCGGGCGAGCAGTACTTC. Protein: CASSSIIRQGAGEQYF.

The chain has TRBV12-2 and TRBJ1-4. TRBV12-2 is assigned pseudogene status. The CDR3 covers 14 residues. Here the CDR3 DNA reads TGTGCAAGTCGCAAACATGGAGCTAATGAAAAACTGTTTTTT. Amino acid sequence: CASRKHGANEKLFF.

This rearrangement joins TRBV9 to TRBJ1-3; D is unclear. This CDR3 spans 16 amino acids. V was trimmed by 0 bases and J by 2 bases, leaving 12 bases between them. The V gene's germline CDR1 is SGDLS and CDR2 YYNGEE. DNA for the CDR3: TGTGCCAGCAGCGTAGTAGAAAACAGTACTGGAAACACCATATATTTT. Translation: CASSVVENSTGNTIYF.